This T cell receptor beta chain was identified during a study of vaccination and CD4 T cells after COVID-19. Study summary: In culture, cells were exposed to overlapping spike peptides from SARS-CoV-2, HCoV-NL63, HCoV-OC43 and HCoV-229E. Either a CEFX pool, an HIV-1 Nef pool, or no peptide was added to control cultures.

The Oncomine TCR Beta short-read assay generated sequence data from the DNA of cultured CD4+ T cells. TCRdb re-analysed the PCR reads in MiXCR, keeping a single row per CDR3 protein. The table lists 9,500 to 15,000 distinct CDR3 sequences, around 59% of them singletons. Of note for this clonotype: What it recognizes is unknown.

The trim removed 3 bases at V and 7 bases at J, leaving 4 bases unmatched. Germline-derived CDR1 and CDR2 are KGHSH and LQKENI. The CDR3 totals 15 residues. The treatment: approximately 10-day PBMC culture with coronavirus spike peptide pools or control peptides (ViraFEST assay). Before TCRs were sequenced, ViraFEST expanded antigen-specific T cells with peptide pools. The specimen was CD4+ T cells from blood, cultured in vitro. The clonotype was recovered from a human donor who had recovered from COVID-19. V usage is TRBV18 and J usage is TRBJ2-1; TRBD1 agrees at 12 bases. CDR3 amino acids: CASSPGQGAWNEQFF. The CDR3 DNA reads TGTGCCAGCTCACCGGGACAGGGGGCTTGGAATGAGCAGTTCTTC.